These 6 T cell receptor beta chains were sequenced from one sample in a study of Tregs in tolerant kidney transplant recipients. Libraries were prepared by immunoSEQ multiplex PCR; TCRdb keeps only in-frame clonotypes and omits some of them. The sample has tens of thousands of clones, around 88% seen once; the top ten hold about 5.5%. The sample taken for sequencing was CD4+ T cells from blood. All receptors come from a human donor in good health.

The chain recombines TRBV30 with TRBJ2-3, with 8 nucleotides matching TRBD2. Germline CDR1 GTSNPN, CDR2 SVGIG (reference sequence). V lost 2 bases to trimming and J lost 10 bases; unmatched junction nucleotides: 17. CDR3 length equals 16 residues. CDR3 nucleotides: TGTGCCTGGAGTAACACGAGGACTAGCTCGTTTAGCGCGCAGTATTTT. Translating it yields CAWSNTRTSSFSAQYF.

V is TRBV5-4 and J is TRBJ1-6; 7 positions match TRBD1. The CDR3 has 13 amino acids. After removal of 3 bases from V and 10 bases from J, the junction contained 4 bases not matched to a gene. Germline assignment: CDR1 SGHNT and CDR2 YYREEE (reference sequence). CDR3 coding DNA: TGTGCCAGCAGCTACCCGGGACAGTCACCCCTCCACTTT. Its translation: CASSYPGQSPLHF. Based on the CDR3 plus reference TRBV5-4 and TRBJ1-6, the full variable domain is ETGVTQSPTHLIKTRGQQVTLRCSSQSGHNTVSWYQQALGQGPQFIFQYYREEENGRGNFPPRFSGLQFPNYSSELNVNALELDDSALYLCASSYPGQSPLHFGNGTRLTVT.

DNA for the CDR3: TGTGCCTGGGGACAGGGGATGAACACTGAAGCTTTCTTT. As protein: CAWGQGMNTEAFF. The chain has TRBV30 and TRBJ1-1; 9 bases are shared with TRBD1. Germline assignment: CDR1 GTSNPN and CDR2 SVGIG (reference sequence). With 5 bases clipped from V and 0 bases from J, the junction kept 1 base outside the gene matches. This CDR3 is 13 amino acids long.

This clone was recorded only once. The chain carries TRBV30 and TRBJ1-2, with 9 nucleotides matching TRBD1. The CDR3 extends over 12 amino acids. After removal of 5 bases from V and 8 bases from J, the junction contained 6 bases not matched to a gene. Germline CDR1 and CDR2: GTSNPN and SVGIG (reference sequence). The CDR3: CAWDTGGRGYTF. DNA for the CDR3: TGTGCCTGGGATACAGGGGGCAGGGGCTACACCTTC.

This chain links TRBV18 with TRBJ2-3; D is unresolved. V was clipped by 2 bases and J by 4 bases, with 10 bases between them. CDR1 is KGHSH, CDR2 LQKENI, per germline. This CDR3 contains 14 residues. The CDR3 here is CASSPNPPPDTQYF. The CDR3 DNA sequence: TGTGCCAGCTCACCAAATCCCCCCCCAGATACGCAGTATTTT.

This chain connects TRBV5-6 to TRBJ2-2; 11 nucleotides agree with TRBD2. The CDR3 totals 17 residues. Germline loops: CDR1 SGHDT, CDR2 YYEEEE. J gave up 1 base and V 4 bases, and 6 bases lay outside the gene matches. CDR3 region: CASSTHGTSGNTGELFF. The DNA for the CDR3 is TGTGCCAGCAGCACCCATGGGACTAGCGGGAACACCGGGGAGCTGTTTTTT.